Shown below are 25 T cell receptor beta chains from a single sample sequenced in a study of control samples from healthy donors and cancer patients. Assay used: immunoSEQ multiplex PCR; TCRdb lists only in-frame clones, some missing. The data show around 140,000 clones, around 90% seen once. The sample comprised blood. These receptors came from a man younger than 30 in good health.

This sequence joins TRBV11-3 and TRBJ2-1; 7 positions agree with TRBD2. The CDR3 has 15 residues. J was trimmed by 3 bases and V by 1 base; bases with no gene match: 3. CDR1 is SGHNT and CDR2 is YENEEA in the germline V gene. CDR3 protein: CASSLGSSGYNEQFF. CDR3 bases: TGTGCCAGCAGCTTAGGCTCTAGCGGCTACAATGAGCAGTTCTTC.

V gene TRBV19 combines with J gene TRBJ1-1; TRBD1 is a possible D gene (5 bases). CDR3 length equals 14 residues. CDR1 is LNHDA and CDR2 is SQIVND in the germline V gene (reference sequence). Between the trimmed V and J ends, which lost 7 bases and 8 bases, there was a span of 20 bases. The CDR3 coding sequence is TGTGCCAGTAAAACCACACCTCTCCGGGGGGAAGCTTTCTTT. It encodes CASKTTPLRGEAFF.

The chain joins TRBV30 to TRBJ2-7, with 10 bases that match TRBD2. The length of the CDR3 is 16 residues. V shed 2 bases, J shed 2 bases, and the junction held 9 bases outside the gene matches. Looked up from germline, CDR1 is GTSNPN and CDR2 is SVGIG (reference sequence). CDR3 sequence reads: CAWSTGLAGATYEQYF. The CDR3 coding sequence is TGTGCCTGGAGTACAGGTCTAGCGGGGGCCACCTACGAGCAGTACTTC.

The chain couples TRBV18 to TRBJ1-4; the match to TRBD1 covers 9 bases. Germline assignment: CDR1 KGHSH and CDR2 LQKENI. With V trimmed by 5 bases and J by 9 bases, 13 bases remained unmatched. The CDR3 runs 16 residues. This CDR3 is CASSSLPGQGKQKLFF. The CDR3 DNA is TGTGCCAGCTCATCATTACCGGGACAGGGCAAGCAAAAACTGTTTTTT.

The chain joins TRBV4-1 to TRBJ2-1, with D possibly matching TRBD2 (6 bases). The V end was cut by 0 bases, the J end by 6 bases, with 21 bases between. Germline values: CDR1 MGHRA, CDR2 YSYEKL. CDR3 length: 18 amino acids. CDR3 bases: TGCGCCAGCAGCCAAGATTTCGTTGTTTTCATGGGGGGCAATGAGCAGTTCTTC. Amino acid sequence: CASSQDFVVFMGGNEQFF.

This clone is a singleton in its sample. The chain has TRBV6-5 and TRBJ1-1; TRBD1 might be the D (5 bases). The CDR3 spans 14 residues. Deletions cut 0 bases from V and 6 bases from J, with 11 bases between. CDR1 and CDR2 (germline): MNHEY, SVGAGI. Written as DNA, the CDR3 is TGTGCCAGCAGTTACTCCTGGGGGGGGGCTGAAGCTTTCTTT. This encodes CASSYSWGGAEAFF.

The chain recombines TRBV29-1 with TRBJ2-7; 8 bases align to TRBD1. CDR1 and CDR2 (germline): SQVTM, ANQGSEA. The CDR3 spans 14 residues. J lost 0 bases, V lost 6 bases, and 7 bases had no gene match. The CDR3, as DNA: TGCAGCGTCCAAAAGGACAGGGACTCCTACGAGCAGTACTTC. This codes for CSVQKDRDSYEQYF.

This sequence joins TRBV15 and TRBJ1-3; no clear D. CDR1 is LNHNV and CDR2 is YYDKDF in the germline V gene (reference sequence). V was shortened by 1 base and J by 0 bases, with 10 bases between the two germline ends. The CDR3 length is 16 residues. In nucleotides, the CDR3 is TGTGCCACCAGCAGAGCGGACGAGAGCTCTGGAAACACCATATATTTT. This codes for CATSRADESSGNTIYF.

The V gene is TRBV30, the J gene TRBJ2-7, with 7 positions matching TRBD2. The germline CDR1 and CDR2 sequences are GTSNPN and SVGIG (reference sequence). Trimming took 1 base from V and 2 from J; bases not matched to a gene: 5. The CDR3 is 14 amino acids. The CDR3 region has the DNA TGTGCCTGGAGTGAGCGGGGCCCACCCTACGAGCAGTACTTC. This sequence encodes CAWSERGPPYEQYF. Full variable domain (remainder filled in from reference TRBV30 and TRBJ2-7): SQTIHQWPATLVQPVGSPLSLECTVEGTSNPNLYWYRQAAGRGLQLLFYSVGIGQISSEVPQNLSASRPQDRQFILSSKKLLLSDSGFYLCAWSERGPPYEQYFGPGTRLTVT.

This clone has only one observation. The chain couples TRBV19 to TRBJ1-5, with D tentatively TRBD1 (6 bases). This CDR3 has 17 residues. CDR1 LNHDA and CDR2 SQIVND come from the germline V gene (reference sequence). Trimming stripped 1 base from V and 4 bases from J, with 17 bases between. The chain's CDR3 is CASSIAPRGGGNQPQHF. The CDR3 DNA sequence: TGTGCCAGTAGTATAGCTCCACGTGGGGGCGGGAATCAGCCCCAGCATTTT.

The chain combines TRBV15 with TRBJ2-1; D is ambiguous. CDR1 is LNHNV, CDR2 YYDKDF, per germline (reference sequence). The germline V and J ends were trimmed by 2 bases and 12 bases, with 14 bases remaining between them. CDR3 length equals 13 residues. Here the CDR3 DNA reads TGTGCCACCAGCAGATCCTACCAAATGGGGCAGTTCTTC. Encoded protein: CATSRSYQMGQFF.

This clone was picked up many times. The chain couples TRBV4-1 to TRBJ2-7; the match to TRBD2 covers 7 bases. J gave up 5 bases and V 5 bases, and 12 bases lay outside the gene matches. Germline values: CDR1 MGHRA, CDR2 YSYEKL. The CDR3 totals 15 residues. CDR3 sequence reads: CASSSRGELTDEQYF. In DNA, the CDR3 is TGCGCCAGCAGCTCCCGGGGGGAACTTACCGACGAGCAGTACTTC.

The chain uses TRBV12-3 or TRBV12-4 and TRBJ2-3; D gene uncertain. The CDR3 sequence is 13 residues long. The V gene lost 6 bases and the J gene lost 2 bases, with 9 bases spanning the gap. Here the CDR3 DNA reads TGTGCCAGCAGCTTGGGCCTCACAGATACGCAGTATTTT. It codes for CASSLGLTDTQYF.

This clone was seen just once. The V call is TRBV3-1 (or the pseudogene TRBV3-2), the J call TRBJ2-5; the D is unclear. There are 12 residues in the CDR3. Germline CDR1 LGHDT, CDR2 YNNKEL (reference sequence). Trimming removed 7 bases from V and 4 bases from J, with 10 bases in between. The CDR3 protein is CASTASGETQYF. The CDR3 nucleotides read TGTGCCAGCACCGCCTCGGGAGAGACCCAGTACTTC.

The CDR3 region has the DNA TGTGCCAGCAGCCCCACTGGACCTTACGAGCAGTACTTC. It encodes CASSPTGPYEQYF. The genes are TRBV7-9 and TRBJ2-7, with unresolved D. The CDR3 spans 13 residues. Trimming pared 5 bases from V and 4 bases from J, leaving 12 bases between. CDR1 is SEHNR and CDR2 is FQNEAQ in the germline V gene (reference sequence).

The rearrangement joins TRBV6-5 to TRBJ2-3, with 11 bases lining up with TRBD2. The CDR3 sequence is 16 residues long. The trim removed 2 bases at V and 4 bases at J, leaving 5 bases unmatched. Germline loops: CDR1 MNHEY, CDR2 SVGAGI. The CDR3 DNA follows: TGTGCCAGCAGTTACGGTAGCGGGGGGGCCCCAGATACGCAGTATTTT. As protein: CASSYGSGGAPDTQYF.

The chain uses TRBV12-3 or TRBV12-4 and TRBJ2-5, with D hard to call. The V and J ends lost 6 bases and 5 bases respectively, with 13 bases between them. The CDR3 sequence is 13 residues long. The CDR3 bases are TGTGCCAGCAGCCCCGGATTTCCGGAGACCCAGTACTTC. It codes for CASSPGFPETQYF.

The rearrangement joins TRBV3-1 (or the pseudogene TRBV3-2) to TRBJ1-2; TRBD1 is a possible D gene (5 bases). V was clipped by 6 bases and J by 4 bases, with 12 bases between them. The germline gives CDR1 LGHDT, CDR2 YNNKEL (reference sequence). This CDR3 is built from 13 residues. The CDR3 sequence is CASSLGGGYGYTF. In DNA form, the CDR3 reads TGTGCCAGCAGTCTCGGGGGGGGCTATGGCTACACCTTC.

The chain carries TRBV3-1 (or the pseudogene TRBV3-2) and TRBJ1-2; D is possibly TRBD1 (6 bases). Germline loops: CDR1 LGHDT, CDR2 YNNKEL (reference sequence). The CDR3 length is 17 residues. Trimming removed 1 base at V and 0 bases at J, with 15 bases between. The CDR3 coding sequence is TGTGCCAGCAGCCAAGCGACAGGCACGTTAGCTAACTATGGCTACACCTTC. Residues: CASSQATGTLANYGYTF.

CDR3 sequence (DNA): TGTGCCAGCAGTTCCCTAGGGCTGTATGAAGCTTTCTTT. Residues: CASSSLGLYEAFF. V and J are TRBV6-2 or TRBV6-3 and TRBJ1-1; D is unclear. Germline lookup yields CDR1 MNHEY and CDR2 SVGEGT. Trimming took off 4 bases at V and 7 bases at J, with 13 bases between the two ends. CDR3 length: 13 amino acids.

The V call is TRBV27, the J call TRBJ2-3, with 9 bases identical to TRBD2. CDR3 length: 15 residues. Unmatched junction bases numbered 3, after V lost 5 bases and J lost 0 bases. Looked up from germline, CDR1 is MNHEY and CDR2 is SMNVEV (reference sequence). CDR3: CASSVLAGSTDTQYF. CDR3 nucleotides: TGTGCCAGCAGTGTTCTAGCGGGGAGCACAGATACGCAGTATTTT.

The chain joins TRBV27 to TRBJ2-7; 11 positions agree with TRBD1. The germline V gene has CDR1 MNHEY and CDR2 SMNVEV (reference sequence). CDR3 length: 17 residues. The V gene end was trimmed by 10 bases and the J gene end by 3 bases; junction bases not matched to a gene: 17. CDR3 DNA: TGTGCCACCACATTTTGGGACCGTGGGACAGGGGGCTACGAGCAGTACTTC. Translated: CATTFWDRGTGGYEQYF.

The chain employs TRBV7-9 and TRBJ1-1, with 8 nucleotides matching TRBD1. The CDR3 totals 16 residues. V shed 5 bases and J 3 bases; nucleotides not matched to a gene: 11. Germline V gene sequence: CDR1 SEHNR, CDR2 FQNEAQ (reference sequence). DNA for the CDR3: TGTGCCAGCAGCCAGGGACAGGCAAACCCCGACACTGAAGCTTTCTTT. The encoded protein is CASSQGQANPDTEAFF.

This sequence joins TRBV29-1 and TRBJ1-4; no clear D gene. CDR3 length: 12 amino acids. Germline V lookup: CDR1 SQVTM, CDR2 ANQGSEA. Trimming shortened V by 4 bases and J by 7 bases, and 10 bases separated the two germline ends. The CDR3 spells CSVARAGEKLFF. The CDR3 nucleotides are TGCAGCGTTGCCCGGGCGGGTGAAAAACTGTTTTTT.

The chain uses TRBV5-4 and TRBJ2-7, with 7 bases fitting TRBD1. The germline CDR1 and CDR2 sequences are SGHNT and YYREEE (reference sequence). The CDR3 has 15 amino acids. Losses at the gene ends were 0 bases for V and 0 bases for J; bases not matched to a gene: 3. CDR3 amino acids: CASSLATGSSYEQYF. Written as DNA, the CDR3 is TGTGCCAGCAGCTTGGCGACAGGGAGCTCCTACGAGCAGTACTTC. The full variable domain, in which reference TRBV5-4 and TRBJ2-7 provide the parts outside the CDR3, is ETGVTQSPTHLIKTRGQQVTLRCSSQSGHNTVSWYQQALGQGPQFIFQYYREEENGRGNFPPRFSGLQFPNYSSELNVNALELDDSALYLCASSLATGSSYEQYFGPGTRLTVT.